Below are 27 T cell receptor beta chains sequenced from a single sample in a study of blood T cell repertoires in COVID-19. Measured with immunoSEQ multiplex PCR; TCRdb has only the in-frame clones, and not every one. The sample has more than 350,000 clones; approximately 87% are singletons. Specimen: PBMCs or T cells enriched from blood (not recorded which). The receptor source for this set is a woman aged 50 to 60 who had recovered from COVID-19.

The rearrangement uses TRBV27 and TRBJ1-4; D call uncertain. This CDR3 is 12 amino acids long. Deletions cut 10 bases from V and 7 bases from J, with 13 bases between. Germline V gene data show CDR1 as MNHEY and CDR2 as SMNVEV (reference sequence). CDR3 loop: CATRRGGEKLFF. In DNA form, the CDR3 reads TGTGCCACCCGCCGGGGAGGTGAAAAACTGTTTTTT.

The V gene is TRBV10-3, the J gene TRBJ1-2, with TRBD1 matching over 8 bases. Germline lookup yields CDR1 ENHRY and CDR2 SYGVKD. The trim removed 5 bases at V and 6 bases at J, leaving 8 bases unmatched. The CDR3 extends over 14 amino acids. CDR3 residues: CAISLTGQANGYTF. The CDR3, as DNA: TGTGCCATCAGTTTAACGGGACAGGCGAATGGCTACACCTTC.

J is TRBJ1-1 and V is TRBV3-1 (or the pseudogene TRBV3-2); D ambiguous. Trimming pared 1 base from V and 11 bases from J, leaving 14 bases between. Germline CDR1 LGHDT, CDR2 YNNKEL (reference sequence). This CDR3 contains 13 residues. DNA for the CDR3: TGTGCCAGCAGCCAAGTAGACGGGTTTGCCGCTTTCTTT. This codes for CASSQVDGFAAFF.

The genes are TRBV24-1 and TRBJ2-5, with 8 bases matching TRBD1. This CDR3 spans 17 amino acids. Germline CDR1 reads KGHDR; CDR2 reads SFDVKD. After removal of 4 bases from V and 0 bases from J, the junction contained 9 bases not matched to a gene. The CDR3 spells CATSDYGGQGYQETQYF. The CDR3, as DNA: TGTGCCACCAGTGACTACGGCGGACAGGGCTACCAAGAGACCCAGTACTTC.

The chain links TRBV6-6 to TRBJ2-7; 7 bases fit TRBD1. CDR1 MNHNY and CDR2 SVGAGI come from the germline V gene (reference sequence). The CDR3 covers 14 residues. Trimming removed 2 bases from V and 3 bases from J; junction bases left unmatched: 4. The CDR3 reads CASSYGQGVYEQYF. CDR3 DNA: TGTGCCAGCAGTTACGGGCAGGGGGTCTACGAGCAGTACTTC.

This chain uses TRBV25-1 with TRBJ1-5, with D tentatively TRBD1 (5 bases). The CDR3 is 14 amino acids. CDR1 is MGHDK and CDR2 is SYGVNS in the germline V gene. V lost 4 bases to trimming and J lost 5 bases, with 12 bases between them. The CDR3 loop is CASSGVGGYQPQHF. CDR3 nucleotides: TGTGCCAGCAGTGGTGTGGGGGGATATCAGCCCCAGCATTTT.

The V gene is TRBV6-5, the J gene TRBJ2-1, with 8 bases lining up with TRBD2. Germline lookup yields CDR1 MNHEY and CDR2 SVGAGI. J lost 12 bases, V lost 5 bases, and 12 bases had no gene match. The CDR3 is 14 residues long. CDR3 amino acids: CASSRSGAHDAQFF. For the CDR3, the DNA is TGTGCCAGCAGTCGTAGCGGGGCCCACGATGCGCAGTTCTTC.

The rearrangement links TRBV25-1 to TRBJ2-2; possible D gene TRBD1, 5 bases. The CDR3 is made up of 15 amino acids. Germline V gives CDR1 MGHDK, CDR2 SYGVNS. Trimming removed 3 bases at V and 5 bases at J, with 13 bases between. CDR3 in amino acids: CASSDNRRRTGELFF. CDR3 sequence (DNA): TGTGCCAGCAGTGATAACAGGCGTCGGACCGGGGAGCTGTTTTTT. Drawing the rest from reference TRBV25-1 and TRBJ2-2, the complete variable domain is EADIYQTPRYLVIGTGKKITLECSQTMGHDKMYWYQQDPGMELHLIHYSYGVNSTEKGDLSSESTVSRIRTEHFPLTLESARPSHTSQYLCASSDNRRRTGELFFGEGSRLTVL.

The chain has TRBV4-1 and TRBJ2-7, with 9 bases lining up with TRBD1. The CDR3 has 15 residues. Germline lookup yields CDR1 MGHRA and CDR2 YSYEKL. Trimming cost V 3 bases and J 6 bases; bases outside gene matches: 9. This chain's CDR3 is CASSQGYRGQLEQYF. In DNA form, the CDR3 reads TGCGCCAGCAGCCAGGGTTACAGGGGGCAGCTCGAGCAGTACTTC.

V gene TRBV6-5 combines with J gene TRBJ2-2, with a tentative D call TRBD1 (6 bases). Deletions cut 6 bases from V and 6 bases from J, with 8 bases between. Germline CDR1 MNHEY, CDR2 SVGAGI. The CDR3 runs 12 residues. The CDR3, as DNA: TGTGCCAGCAGGGACAGTCCCGGGGAGCTGTTTTTT. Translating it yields CASRDSPGELFF.

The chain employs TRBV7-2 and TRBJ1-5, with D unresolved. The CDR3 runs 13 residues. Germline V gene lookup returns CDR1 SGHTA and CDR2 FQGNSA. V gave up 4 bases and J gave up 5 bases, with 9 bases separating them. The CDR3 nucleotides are TGTGCCAGCAGCTCCCGTGTTGATCAGCCCCAGCATTTT. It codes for CASSSRVDQPQHF.

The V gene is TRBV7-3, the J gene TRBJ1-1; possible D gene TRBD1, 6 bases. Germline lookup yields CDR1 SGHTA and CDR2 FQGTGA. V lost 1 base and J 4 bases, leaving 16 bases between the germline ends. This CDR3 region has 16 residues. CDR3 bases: TGTGCCAGCAGCTTAAACATCAGGGGCTCGGGCACTGAAGCTTTCTTT. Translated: CASSLNIRGSGTEAFF.

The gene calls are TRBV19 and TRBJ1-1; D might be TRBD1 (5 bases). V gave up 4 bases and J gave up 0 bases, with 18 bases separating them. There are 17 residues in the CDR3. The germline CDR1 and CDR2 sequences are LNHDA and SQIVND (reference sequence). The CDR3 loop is CASSREWGGSLNTEAFF. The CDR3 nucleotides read TGTGCCAGTAGTAGAGAGTGGGGCGGCAGCTTGAACACTGAAGCTTTCTTT. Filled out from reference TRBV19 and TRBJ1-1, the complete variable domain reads DGGITQSPKYLFRKEGQNVTLSCEQNLNHDAMYWYRQDPGQGLRLIYYSQIVNDFQKGDIAEGYSVSREKKESFPLTVTSAQKNPTAFYLCASSREWGGSLNTEAFFGQGTRLTVV.

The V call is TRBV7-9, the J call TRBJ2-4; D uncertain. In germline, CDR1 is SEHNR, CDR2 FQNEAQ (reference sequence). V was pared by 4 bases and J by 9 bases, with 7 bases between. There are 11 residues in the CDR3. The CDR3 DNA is TGTGCCAGCAGCTCCTACTTCATTCAGTACTTC. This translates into CASSSYFIQYF.

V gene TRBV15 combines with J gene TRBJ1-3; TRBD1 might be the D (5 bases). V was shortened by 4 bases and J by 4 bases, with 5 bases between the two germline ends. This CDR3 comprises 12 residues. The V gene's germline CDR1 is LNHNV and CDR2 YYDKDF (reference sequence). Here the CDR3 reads CATSNRGNTIYF. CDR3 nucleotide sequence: TGTGCCACCAGCAACAGGGGAAACACCATATATTTT.

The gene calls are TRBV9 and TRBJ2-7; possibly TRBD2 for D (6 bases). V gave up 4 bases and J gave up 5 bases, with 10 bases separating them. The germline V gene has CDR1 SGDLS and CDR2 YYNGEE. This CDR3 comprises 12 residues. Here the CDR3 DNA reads TGTGCCAGCAGCCTGGGAGGTGACGAGCAGTACTTC. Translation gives CASSLGGDEQYF.

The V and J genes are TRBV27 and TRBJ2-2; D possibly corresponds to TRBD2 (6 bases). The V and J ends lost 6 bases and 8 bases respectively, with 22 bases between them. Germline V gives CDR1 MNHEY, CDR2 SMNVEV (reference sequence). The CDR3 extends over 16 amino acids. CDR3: CASSPGLGGTPGELFF. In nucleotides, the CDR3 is TGTGCCAGCAGCCCCGGGCTCGGGGGAACACCGGGGGAGCTGTTTTTT.

The DNA of the CDR3 is TGTGCCAGCAGCTTAATGTCGGAGCGGGATGAGCAGTTCTTC. Its protein product is CASSLMSERDEQFF. V gene TRBV11-2 combines with J gene TRBJ2-1; the D gene is possibly TRBD2 (6 bases). This CDR3 is built from 14 residues. Looked up from germline, CDR1 is SGHAT and CDR2 is FQNNGV. V lost 2 bases and J 8 bases, leaving 13 bases between the germline ends.

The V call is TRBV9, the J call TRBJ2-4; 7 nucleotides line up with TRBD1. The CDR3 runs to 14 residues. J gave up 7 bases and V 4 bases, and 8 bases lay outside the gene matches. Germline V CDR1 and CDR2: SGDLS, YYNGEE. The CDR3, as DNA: TGTGCCAGCAGCATAGGACAGGATGGGAACATTCAGTACTTC. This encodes CASSIGQDGNIQYF.

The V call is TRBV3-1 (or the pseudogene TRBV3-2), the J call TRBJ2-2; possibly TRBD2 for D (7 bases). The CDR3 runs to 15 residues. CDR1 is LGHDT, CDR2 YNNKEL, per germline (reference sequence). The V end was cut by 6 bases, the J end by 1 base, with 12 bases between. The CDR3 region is CASSRGGVNTGELFF. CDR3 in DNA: TGTGCCAGCAGTCGAGGGGGGGTGAACACCGGGGAGCTGTTTTTT.

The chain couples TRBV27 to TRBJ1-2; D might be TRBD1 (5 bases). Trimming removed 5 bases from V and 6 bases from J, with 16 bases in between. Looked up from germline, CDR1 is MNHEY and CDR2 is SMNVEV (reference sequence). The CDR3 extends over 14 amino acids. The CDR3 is CASSPRVNHNGYTF. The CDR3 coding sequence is TGTGCCAGCAGTCCCAGGGTAAATCATAATGGCTACACCTTC.

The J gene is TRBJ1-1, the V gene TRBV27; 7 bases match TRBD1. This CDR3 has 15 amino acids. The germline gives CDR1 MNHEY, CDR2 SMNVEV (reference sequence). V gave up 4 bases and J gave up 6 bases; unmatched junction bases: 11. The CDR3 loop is CASSSSDRSGAEAFF. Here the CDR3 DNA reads TGTGCCAGCAGTTCCTCGGACAGGTCTGGCGCTGAAGCTTTCTTT.

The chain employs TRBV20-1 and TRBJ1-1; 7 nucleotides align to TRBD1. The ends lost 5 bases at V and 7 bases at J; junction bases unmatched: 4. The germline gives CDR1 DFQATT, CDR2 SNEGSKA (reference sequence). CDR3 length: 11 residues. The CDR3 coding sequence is TGCAGTGCTTCACAGGGGAGTGAAGCTTTCTTT. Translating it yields CSASQGSEAFF.

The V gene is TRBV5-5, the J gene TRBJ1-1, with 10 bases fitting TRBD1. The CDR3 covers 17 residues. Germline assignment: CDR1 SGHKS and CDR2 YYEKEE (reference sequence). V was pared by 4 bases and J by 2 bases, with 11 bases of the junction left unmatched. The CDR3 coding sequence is TGTGCCAGCAGCAGCGAAACGGGGACAGGGGCTAACACTGAAGCTTTCTTT. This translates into CASSSETGTGANTEAFF.

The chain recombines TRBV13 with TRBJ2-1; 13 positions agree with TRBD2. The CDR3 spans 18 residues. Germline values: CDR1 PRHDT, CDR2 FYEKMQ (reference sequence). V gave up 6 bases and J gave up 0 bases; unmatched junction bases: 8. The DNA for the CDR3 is TGTGCCAGCAGGAGAGGACTAGCGGGGGTACCCTCCTACAATGAGCAGTTCTTC. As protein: CASRRGLAGVPSYNEQFF.

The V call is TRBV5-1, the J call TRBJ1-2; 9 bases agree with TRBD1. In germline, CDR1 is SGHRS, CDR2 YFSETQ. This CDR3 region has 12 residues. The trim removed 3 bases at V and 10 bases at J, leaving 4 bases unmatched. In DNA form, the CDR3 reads TGCGCCAGCAGCTGGACAGGGGAATTCTACACCTTC. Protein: CASSWTGEFYTF.

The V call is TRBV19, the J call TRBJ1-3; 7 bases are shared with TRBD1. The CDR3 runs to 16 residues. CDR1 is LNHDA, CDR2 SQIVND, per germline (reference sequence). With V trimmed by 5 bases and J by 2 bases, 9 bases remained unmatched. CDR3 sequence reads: CASSSDRSGTGNTIYF. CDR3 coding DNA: TGTGCCAGTAGTTCGGACAGGTCGGGCACTGGAAACACCATATATTTT.